One T cell receptor (beta chain) is described in this entry. This CDR3 comprises 15 residues. The germline V gene encodes CDR1 MDHEN and CDR2 SYDVKM. This sample is drawn from a study of T cells expressing NK-cell markers. Looking at the study overall: Repertoire data for TCR beta were derived from sorted T cells (CD3+CD56+NKG2C+, CD3+CD56+NKG2C- and CD3+CD56-NKG2C+). Seven sequenced donors out of eight were HCMV-seropositive, one seronegative.

Synthesis of TCR beta cDNA relied on 5'RACE template switching carrying UMIs. TCRdb re-called the 5' RACE reads and catalogs CDR3 proteins one per entry, DNA excluded. This listing includes approximately 150,000 distinct CDR3 sequences. The genes are TRBV28 and TRBJ1-1; without DNA, the TCRdb call of TRBD1 cannot be checked. The sequenced material came from blood T cells: a sorted CD56 or NKG2C T cell subset, CD4+ or CD8+ T cells, or bulk PBMC T cells (not recorded which). This receptor was identified in a man between 18 and 35 years old in good health. The CDR3 spells CASSSGQDSYTEAFF. The variable domain in full, completed from reference TRBV28 and TRBJ1-1, reads DVKVTQSSRYLVKRTGEKVFLECVQDMDHENMFWYRQDPGLGLRLIYFSYDVKMKEKGDIPEGYSVSREKKERFSLILESASTNQTSMYLCASSSGQDSYTEAFFGQGTRLTVV.